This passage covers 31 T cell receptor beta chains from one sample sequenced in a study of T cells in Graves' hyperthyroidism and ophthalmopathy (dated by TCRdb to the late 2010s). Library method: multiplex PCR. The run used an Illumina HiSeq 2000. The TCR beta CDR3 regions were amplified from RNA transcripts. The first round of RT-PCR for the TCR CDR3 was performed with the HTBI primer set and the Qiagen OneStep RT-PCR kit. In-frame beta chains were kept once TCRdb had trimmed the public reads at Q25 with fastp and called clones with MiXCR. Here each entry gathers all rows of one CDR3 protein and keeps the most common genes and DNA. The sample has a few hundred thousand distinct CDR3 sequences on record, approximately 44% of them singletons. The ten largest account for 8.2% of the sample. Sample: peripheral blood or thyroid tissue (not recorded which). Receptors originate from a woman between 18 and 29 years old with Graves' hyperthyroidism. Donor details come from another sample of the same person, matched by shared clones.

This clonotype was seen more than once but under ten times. This CDR3 reads CSANQNRQPQHF. CDR3 bases: TGCAGTGCTAACCAGAACAGGCAGCCCCAGCATTTT. The J gene is TRBJ1-5, the V gene TRBV20-1; TRBD1 is a possible D gene (5 bases). CDR3 size: 12 residues. Germline V gene sequence: CDR1 DFQATT, CDR2 SNEGSKA (reference sequence). Between the trimmed V and J ends, which lost 4 bases and 7 bases, there was a span of 11 bases.

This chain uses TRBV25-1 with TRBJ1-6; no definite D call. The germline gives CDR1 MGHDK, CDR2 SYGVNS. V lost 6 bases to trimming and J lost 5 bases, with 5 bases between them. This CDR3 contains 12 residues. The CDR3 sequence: CASSQHNSPLHF. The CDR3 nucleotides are TGTGCCAGCAGCCAACATAATTCACCCCTCCACTTT.

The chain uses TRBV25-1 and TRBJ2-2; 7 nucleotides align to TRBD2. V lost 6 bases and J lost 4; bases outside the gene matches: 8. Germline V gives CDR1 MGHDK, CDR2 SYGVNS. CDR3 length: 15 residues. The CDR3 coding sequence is TGTGCCAGCAGCTTGGGAGGGCAGAGCACCGGGGAGCTGTTTTTT. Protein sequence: CASSLGGQSTGELFF. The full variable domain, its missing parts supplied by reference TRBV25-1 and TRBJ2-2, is EADIYQTPRYLVIGTGKKITLECSQTMGHDKMYWYQQDPGMELHLIHYSYGVNSTEKGDLSSESTVSRIRTEHFPLTLESARPSHTSQYLCASSLGGQSTGELFFGEGSRLTVL.

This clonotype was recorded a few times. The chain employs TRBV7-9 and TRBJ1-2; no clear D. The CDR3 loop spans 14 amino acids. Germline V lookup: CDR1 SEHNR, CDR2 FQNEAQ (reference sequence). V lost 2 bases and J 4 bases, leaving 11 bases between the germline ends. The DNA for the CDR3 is TGTGCCAGCAGCTTATATCGATCCTTCTATGGCTACACCTTC. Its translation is CASSLYRSFYGYTF.

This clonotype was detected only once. The CDR3 sequence is CSARDLRQGANSPLHF. The CDR3 nucleotides read TGCAGTGCTAGAGATCTGAGACAGGGGGCTAATTCACCCCTCCACTTT. This chain uses TRBV20-1 with TRBJ1-6; 10 bases are a match to TRBD1. Trimming removed 0 bases from V and 6 bases from J; junction bases left unmatched: 5. The CDR3 is 16 amino acids. Germline V gene data show CDR1 as DFQATT and CDR2 as SNEGSKA (reference sequence).

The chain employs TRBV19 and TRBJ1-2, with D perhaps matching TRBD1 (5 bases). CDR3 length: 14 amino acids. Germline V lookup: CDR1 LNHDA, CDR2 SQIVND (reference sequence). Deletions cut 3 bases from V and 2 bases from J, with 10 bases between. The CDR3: CASSMRGLNYGYTF. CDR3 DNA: TGTGCCAGTAGTATGCGGGGCCTCAACTATGGCTACACCTTC.

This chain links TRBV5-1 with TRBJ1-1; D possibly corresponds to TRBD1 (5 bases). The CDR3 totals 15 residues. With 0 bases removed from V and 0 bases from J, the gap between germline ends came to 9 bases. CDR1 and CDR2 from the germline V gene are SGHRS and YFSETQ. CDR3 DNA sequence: TGCGCCAGCAGCTTGGAGCCAGGGATGAACACTGAAGCTTTCTTT. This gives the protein CASSLEPGMNTEAFF.

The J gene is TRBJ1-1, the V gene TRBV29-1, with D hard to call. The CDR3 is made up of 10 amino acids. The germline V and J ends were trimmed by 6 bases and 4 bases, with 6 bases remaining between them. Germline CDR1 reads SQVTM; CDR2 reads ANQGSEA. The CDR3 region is CSVAGTEAFF. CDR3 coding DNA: TGCAGCGTGGCAGGCACTGAAGCTTTCTTT.

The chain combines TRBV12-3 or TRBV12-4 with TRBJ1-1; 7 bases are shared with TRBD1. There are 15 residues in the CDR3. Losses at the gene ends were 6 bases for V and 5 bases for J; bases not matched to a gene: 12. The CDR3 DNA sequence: TGTGCCAGCAGCGCCCGACAGGGTGGGGGAACTGAAGCTTTCTTT. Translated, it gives CASSARQGGGTEAFF.

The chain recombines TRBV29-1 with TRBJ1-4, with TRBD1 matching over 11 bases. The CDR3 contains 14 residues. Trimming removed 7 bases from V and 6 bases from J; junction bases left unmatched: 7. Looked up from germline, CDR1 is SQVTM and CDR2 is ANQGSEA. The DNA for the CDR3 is TGCAGCGCAGCCGGGACAGGGGGACATGAAAAACTGTTTTTT. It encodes CSAAGTGGHEKLFF.

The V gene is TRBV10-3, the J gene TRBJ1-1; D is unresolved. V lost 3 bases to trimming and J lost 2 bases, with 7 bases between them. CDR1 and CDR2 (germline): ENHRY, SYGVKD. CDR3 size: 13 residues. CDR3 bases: TGTGCCATCAGTGACACGGCTAACACTGAAGCTTTCTTT. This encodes CAISDTANTEAFF.

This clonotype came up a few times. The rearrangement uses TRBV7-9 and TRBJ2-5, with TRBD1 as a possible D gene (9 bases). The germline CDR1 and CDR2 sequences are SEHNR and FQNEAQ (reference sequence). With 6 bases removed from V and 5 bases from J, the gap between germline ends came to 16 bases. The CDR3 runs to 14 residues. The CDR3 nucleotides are TGTGCCAGCAGTCTTAGCGGGACAGGGGAGACCCAGTACTTC. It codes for CASSLSGTGETQYF.

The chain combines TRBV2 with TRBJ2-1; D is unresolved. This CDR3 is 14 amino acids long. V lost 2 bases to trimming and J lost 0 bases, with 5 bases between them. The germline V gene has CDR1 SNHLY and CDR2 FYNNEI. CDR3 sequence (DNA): TGTGCCAGCAGTGAACAGAGCTCCTACAATGAGCAGTTCTTC. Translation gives CASSEQSSYNEQFF.

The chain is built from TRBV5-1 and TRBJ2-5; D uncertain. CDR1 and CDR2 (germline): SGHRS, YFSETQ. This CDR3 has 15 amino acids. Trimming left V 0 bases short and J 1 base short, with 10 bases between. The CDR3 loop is CASSLDLMPQETQYF. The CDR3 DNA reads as TGCGCCAGCAGCTTGGACCTGATGCCCCAAGAGACCCAGTACTTC.

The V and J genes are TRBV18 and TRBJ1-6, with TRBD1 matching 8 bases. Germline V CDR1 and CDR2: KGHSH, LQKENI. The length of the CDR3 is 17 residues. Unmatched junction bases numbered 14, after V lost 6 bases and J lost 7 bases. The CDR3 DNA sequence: TGTGCCAGCTCCCTAAGAGGGACAGGAGGCGAGAATTCACCCCTCCACTTT. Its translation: CASSLRGTGGENSPLHF.

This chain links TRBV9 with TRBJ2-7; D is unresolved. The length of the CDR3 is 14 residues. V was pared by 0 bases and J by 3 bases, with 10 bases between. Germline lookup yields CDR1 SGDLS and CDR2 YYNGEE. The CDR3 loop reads CASSVGSLGYEQYF. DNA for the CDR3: TGTGCCAGCAGCGTAGGGTCCTTGGGCTACGAGCAGTACTTC.

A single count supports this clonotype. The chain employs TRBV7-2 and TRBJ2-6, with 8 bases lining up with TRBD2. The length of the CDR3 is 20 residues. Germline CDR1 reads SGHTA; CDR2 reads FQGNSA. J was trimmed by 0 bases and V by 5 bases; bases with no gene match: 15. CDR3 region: CASSPNRGGQESSGANVLTF. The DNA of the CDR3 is TGTGCCAGCAGCCCCAATCGGGGGGGGCAGGAGAGCTCTGGGGCCAACGTCCTGACTTTC.

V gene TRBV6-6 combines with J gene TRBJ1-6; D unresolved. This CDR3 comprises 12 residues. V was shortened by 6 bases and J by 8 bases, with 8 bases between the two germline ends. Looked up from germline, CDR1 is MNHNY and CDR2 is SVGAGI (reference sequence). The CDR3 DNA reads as TGTGCCAGCAGACTAGAACATTCACCCCTCCACTTT. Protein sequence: CASRLEHSPLHF.

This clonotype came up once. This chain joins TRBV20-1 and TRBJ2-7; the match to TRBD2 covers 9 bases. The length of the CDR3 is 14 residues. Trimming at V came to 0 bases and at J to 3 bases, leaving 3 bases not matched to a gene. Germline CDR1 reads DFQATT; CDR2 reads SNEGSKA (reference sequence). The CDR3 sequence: CSARDSGSFYEQYF. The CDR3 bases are TGCAGTGCTAGAGATAGCGGGAGTTTCTACGAGCAGTACTTC.

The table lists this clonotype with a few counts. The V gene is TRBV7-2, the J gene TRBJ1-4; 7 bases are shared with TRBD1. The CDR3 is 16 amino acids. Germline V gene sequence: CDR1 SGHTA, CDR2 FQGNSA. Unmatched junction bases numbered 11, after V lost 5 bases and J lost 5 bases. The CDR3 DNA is TGTGCCAGCAGCACGGGACAGCCAGCCTCAAATGAAAAACTGTTTTTT. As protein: CASSTGQPASNEKLFF.

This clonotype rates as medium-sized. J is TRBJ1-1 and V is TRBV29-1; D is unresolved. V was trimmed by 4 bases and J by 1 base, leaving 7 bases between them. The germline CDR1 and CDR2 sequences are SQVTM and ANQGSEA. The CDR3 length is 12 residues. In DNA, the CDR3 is TGCAGCGTTGTGGACGGGAACACTGAAGCTTTCTTT. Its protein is CSVVDGNTEAFF.

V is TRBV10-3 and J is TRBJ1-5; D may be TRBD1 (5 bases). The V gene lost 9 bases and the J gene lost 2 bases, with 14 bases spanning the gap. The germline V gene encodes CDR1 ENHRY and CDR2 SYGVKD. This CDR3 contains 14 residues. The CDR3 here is CAITGGVGNQPQHF. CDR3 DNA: TGTGCCATTACGGGGGGTGTTGGCAATCAGCCCCAGCATTTT.

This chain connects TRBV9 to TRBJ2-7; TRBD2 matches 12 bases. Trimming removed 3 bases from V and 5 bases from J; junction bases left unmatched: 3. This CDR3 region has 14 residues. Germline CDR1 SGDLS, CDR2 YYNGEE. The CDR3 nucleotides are TGTGCCAGCAGCGGGGGACTAGCGGGCGACGAGCAGTACTTC. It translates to CASSGGLAGDEQYF.

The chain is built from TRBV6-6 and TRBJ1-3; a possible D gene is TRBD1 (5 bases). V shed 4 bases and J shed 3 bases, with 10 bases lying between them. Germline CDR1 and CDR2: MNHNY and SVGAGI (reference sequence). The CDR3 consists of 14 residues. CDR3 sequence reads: CASSSGTFGNTIYF. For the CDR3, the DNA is TGTGCCAGCAGTTCCGGGACGTTTGGAAACACCATATATTTT.

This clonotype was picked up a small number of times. The CDR3 protein is CASSLRGTFNYEQYF. CDR3 DNA sequence: TGTGCCAGCAGCCTTAGAGGGACATTCAACTACGAGCAGTACTTC. The chain employs TRBV7-6 and TRBJ2-7; maybe TRBD1 (6 bases). The germline V gene has CDR1 SGHVS and CDR2 FNYEAQ. Deletions cut 5 bases from V and 3 bases from J, with 17 bases between. The CDR3 is 15 amino acids.

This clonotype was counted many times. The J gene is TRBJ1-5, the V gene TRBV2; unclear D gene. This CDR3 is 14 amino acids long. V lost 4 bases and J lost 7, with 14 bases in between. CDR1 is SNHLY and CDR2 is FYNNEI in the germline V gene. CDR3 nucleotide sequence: TGTGCCAGCAGTGCCGGACGAAATGGACAGCCCCAGCATTTT. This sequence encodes CASSAGRNGQPQHF.

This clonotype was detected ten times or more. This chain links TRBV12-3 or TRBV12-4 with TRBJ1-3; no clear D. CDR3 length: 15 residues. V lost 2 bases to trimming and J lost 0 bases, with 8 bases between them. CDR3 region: CASSLQASSGNTIYF. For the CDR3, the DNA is TGTGCCAGCAGTTTACAGGCTAGCTCTGGAAACACCATATATTTT.

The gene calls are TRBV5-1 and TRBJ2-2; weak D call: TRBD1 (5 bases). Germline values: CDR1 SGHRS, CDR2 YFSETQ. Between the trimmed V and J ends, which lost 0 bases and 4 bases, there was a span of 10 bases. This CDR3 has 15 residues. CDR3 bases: TGCGCCAGCAGCTTGGACCAGGGTATCACCGGGGAGCTGTTTTTT. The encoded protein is CASSLDQGITGELFF.

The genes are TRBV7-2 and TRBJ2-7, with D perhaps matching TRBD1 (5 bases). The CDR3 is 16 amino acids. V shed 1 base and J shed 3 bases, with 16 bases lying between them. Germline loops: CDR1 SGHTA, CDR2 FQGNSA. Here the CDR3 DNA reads TGTGCCAGCAGCTTAGAAGGTGGGGCAGAATTCTACGAGCAGTACTTC. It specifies CASSLEGGAEFYEQYF.

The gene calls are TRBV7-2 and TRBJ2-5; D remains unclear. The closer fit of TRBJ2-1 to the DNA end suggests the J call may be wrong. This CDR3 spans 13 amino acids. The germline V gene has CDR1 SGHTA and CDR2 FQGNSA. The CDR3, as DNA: TGTGCCAGTATGCGATTTGCAGACAATGAGCAGTTCTTC. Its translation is CASMRFADNEQFF.

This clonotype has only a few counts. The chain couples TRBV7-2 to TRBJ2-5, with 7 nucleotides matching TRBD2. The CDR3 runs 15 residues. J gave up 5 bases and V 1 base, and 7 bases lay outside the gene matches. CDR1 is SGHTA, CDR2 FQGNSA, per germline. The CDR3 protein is CASSLVGGAGETQYF. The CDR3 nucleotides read TGTGCCAGCAGCTTAGTTGGGGGAGCGGGGGAGACCCAGTACTTC.